The rows below give T cell receptor beta chains drawn from one sample of a study of response to subunit inactivated influenza vaccine. From the RT-PCR reads, TCRdb called clonotypes with MiXCR, one entry per CDR3 protein. This table holds a few hundred thousand distinct CDR3 sequences, 12% to 15% found once. The sample consisted of PBMCs from blood, taken approximately 13 days after vaccination. Receptor source: a man in his forties or fifties who received an inactivated influenza vaccine. Each CDR3 is given with its conserved first and last residue. D genes are given only for firm matches. Clone size is shown for a subset of rows, as once, few, many or a class of expanded clone.

>few|TRBJ2-7|TRBV11-2|.
CASSLAWGMGEQYF
TGTGCCAGCAGCTTAGCTTGGGGAATGGGGGAGCAGTACTTC
>.|TRBJ2-6|TRBV20-1|TRBD2
CSARDIASGSSGANVLTF
TGCAGTGCTAGAGATATTGCTAGCGGAAGCTCTGGGGCCAACGTCCTGACTTTC
>few|TRBJ1-5|TRBV28|TRBD1
CASSPHGTGRNQPQHF
TGTGCCAGCAGCCCCCATGGGACAGGGCGCAATCAGCCCCAGCATTTT
>.|TRBJ1-6|TRBV7-8|.
CASSRDRIPSPLHF
TGTGCCAGCAGCCGAGACAGGATTCCTTCACCCCTCCACTTT
>many|TRBJ2-1|TRBV27|TRBD2
CASSLVSGTYNEQFF
TGTGCCAGCAGTTTGGTTAGCGGGACCTACAATGAGCAGTTCTTC
>many|TRBJ2-3|TRBV4-2|.
CASSQAGATDTQYF
TGTGCCAGCAGCCAAGCGGGGGCCACAGATACGCAGTATTTT
>.|TRBJ1-5|TRBV6-2/TRBV6-3|.
CASSPGRSGSNQPQHF
TGTGCCAGCAGTCCAGGACGGTCCGGGAGCAATCAGCCCCAGCATTTT
>few|TRBJ1-1|TRBV4-3|.
CASSQEEGMNTEAFF
TGCGCCAGCAGCCAAGAGGAGGGCATGAACACTGAAGCTTTCTTT
>.|TRBJ2-2|TRBV9|.
CASSMQGAPNTGELFF
TGTGCCAGCAGCATGCAGGGTGCGCCGAACACCGGGGAGCTGTTTTTT
>many|TRBJ2-4|TRBV5-1|.
CASSLEGSRNIQYF
TGCGCCAGCAGCTTGGAAGGAAGTAGGAACATTCAGTACTTC
>.|TRBJ2-2|TRBV11-2|TRBD2
CASSELAGGLGELFF
TGTGCCAGCAGCGAGCTAGCGGGAGGGCTCGGGGAGCTGTTTTTT
>.|TRBJ2-2|TRBV24-1|.
CATPQSTELKPGELFF
TGTGCCACCCCTCAATCGACAGAACTAAAACCCGGGGAGCTGTTTTTT
>many|TRBJ1-1|TRBV12-3/TRBV12-4|.
CASSFERRAGRQNTEAFF
TGTGCCAGCAGTTTTGAGAGGAGGGCAGGCCGACAGAACACTGAAGCTTTCTTT
>once|TRBJ2-7|TRBV28|.
CASSPALSRYEQYF
TGTGCCAGCAGTCCGGCCCTAAGCCGTTACGAGCAGTACTTC
>.|TRBJ1-5|TRBV4-3|.
CASSQDAGGRQPQHF
TGCGCCAGCAGCCAAGATGCCGGGGGGAGGCAGCCCCAGCATTTT
>.|TRBJ2-3|TRBV20-1|.
CSASGLTSTDTQYF
TGCAGTGCTAGTGGGCTAACTAGCACAGATACGCAGTATTTT
>.|TRBJ2-3|TRBV6-1|.
CASRQGLLADTQYF
TGTGCCAGCAGGCAAGGCCTCCTAGCAGATACGCAGTATTTT
>few|TRBJ1-1|TRBV30|.
CAWSRAGVGTEAFF
TGTGCCTGGAGTCGGGCAGGGGTTGGCACTGAAGCTTTCTTT
>few|TRBJ1-1|TRBV14|.
CASSQERAGLTEAFF
TGTGCCAGCAGCCAAGAAAGGGCGGGGCTCACTGAAGCTTTCTTT
>few|TRBJ2-5|TRBV7-2|TRBD1
CASSWTGTAQETQYF
TGTGCCAGCAGCTGGACCGGGACAGCTCAAGAGACCCAGTACTTC
>.|TRBJ2-7|TRBV20-1|.
CSARDYRAGYEQYF
TGCAGTGCTAGAGATTACAGGGCGGGCTACGAGCAGTACTTC
>many|TRBJ1-3|TRBV7-2|.
CASSFEVGAGNTIYF
TGTGCCAGCAGCTTTGAGGTGGGGGCTGGAAACACCATATATTTT
>.|TRBJ2-2|TRBV10-1|TRBD1
CASSEEGAAGTGELFF
TGCGCCAGCAGTGAGGAGGGGGCGGCGGGCACCGGGGAGCTGTTTTTT
>few|TRBJ2-2|TRBV11-3|.
CASSLKSGGRTGELFF
TGTGCCAGCAGCTTAAAGAGTGGGGGGAGGACCGGGGAGCTGTTTTTT
>many|TRBJ1-2|TRBV5-6|.
CATSGDAYYGYTF
TGTGCCACCAGCGGCGACGCCTACTATGGCTACACCTTC
>.|TRBJ1-2|TRBV12-3/TRBV12-4|.
CASSLDPQGGWYGYTF
TGTGCCAGCAGTTTAGACCCGCAGGGAGGATGGTACGGCTACACCTTC
>.|TRBJ1-6|TRBV7-9|.
CASSSLPIWDSPLHF
TGTGCCAGCAGCTCACTGCCGATATGGGATTCACCCCTCCACTTT
>.|TRBJ2-7|TRBV2|TRBD1
CASTGTGGAYEQYF
TGTGCCAGCACCGGGACAGGGGGCGCGTACGAGCAGTACTTC
>few|TRBJ2-2|TRBV2|.
CASKLRRTANTGELFF
TGTGCCAGCAAGTTAAGACGGACCGCGAACACCGGGGAGCTGTTTTTT